This T cell receptor (beta chain) was found in a study of CD8 T cells in Susac syndrome. The CDR3 runs 14 residues. V shed 3 bases and J shed 5 bases, with 16 bases lying between them. CDR1 is GTSNPN and CDR2 is SVGIG in the germline V gene (reference sequence). Negative isolation was used for CD8+ and CD4+ T cells, and FACS enrichment was applied to TEMRA cells. The RNA input was about 0.5 to 1 ug, and it was reverse transcribed with random hexamers. TCR beta CDR3 was amplified by immunoSEQ covering 54 Vbeta and 13 Jbeta. TCRdb processed the immunoSEQ multiplex PCR reads anew with MiXCR; each CDR3 protein has one entry. This table has approximately 180,000 distinct CDR3 sequences, roughly 92% appearing once.

The sequenced sample consisted of CD4+ T cells from PBMCs. The chain couples TRBV30 to TRBJ1-2; TRBD1 might be the D (6 bases). The TCR originated in a human donor with multiple sclerosis. The CDR3, as DNA: TGTGCCTGGAGAGGAAGACAGGCGGGGTATGGCTACACCTTC. It codes for CAWRGRQAGYGYTF.